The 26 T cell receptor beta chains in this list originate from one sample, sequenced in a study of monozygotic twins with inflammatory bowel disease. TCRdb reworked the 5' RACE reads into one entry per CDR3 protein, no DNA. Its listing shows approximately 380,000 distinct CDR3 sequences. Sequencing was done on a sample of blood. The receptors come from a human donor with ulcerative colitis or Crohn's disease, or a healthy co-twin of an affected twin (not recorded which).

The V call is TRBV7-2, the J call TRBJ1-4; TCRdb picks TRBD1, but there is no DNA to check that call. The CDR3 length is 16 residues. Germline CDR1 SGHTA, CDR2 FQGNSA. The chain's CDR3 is CASSSRRTGLGEKLFF.

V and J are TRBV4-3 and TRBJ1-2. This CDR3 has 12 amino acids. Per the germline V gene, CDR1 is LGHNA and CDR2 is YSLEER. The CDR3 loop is CASSQQGYGYTF.

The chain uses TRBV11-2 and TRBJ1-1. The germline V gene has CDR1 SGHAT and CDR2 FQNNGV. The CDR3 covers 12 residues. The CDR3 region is CASSLTTVGAFF.

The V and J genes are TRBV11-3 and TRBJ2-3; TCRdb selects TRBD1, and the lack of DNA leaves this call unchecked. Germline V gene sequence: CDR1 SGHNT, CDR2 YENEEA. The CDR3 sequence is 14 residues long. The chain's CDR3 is CASSLRTGGNTQYF. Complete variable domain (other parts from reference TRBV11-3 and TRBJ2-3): EAGVVQSPRYKIIEKKQPVAFWCNPISGHNTLYWYLQNLGQGPELLIRYENEEAVDDSQLPKDRFSAERLKGVDSTLKIQPAELGDSAVYLCASSLRTGGNTQYFGPGTRLTVL.

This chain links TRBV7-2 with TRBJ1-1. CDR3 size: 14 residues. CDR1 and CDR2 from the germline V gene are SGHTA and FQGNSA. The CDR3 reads CASSLEVGFSEAFF.

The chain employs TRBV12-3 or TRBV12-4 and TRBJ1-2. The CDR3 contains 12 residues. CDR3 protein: CASSLLAYGYTF.

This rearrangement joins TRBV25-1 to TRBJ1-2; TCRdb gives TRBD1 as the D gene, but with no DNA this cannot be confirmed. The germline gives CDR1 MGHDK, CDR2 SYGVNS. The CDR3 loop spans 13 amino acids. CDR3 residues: CASNNRDSYGYTF.

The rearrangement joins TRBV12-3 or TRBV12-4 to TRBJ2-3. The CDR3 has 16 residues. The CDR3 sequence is CASSLFVSYTTDTQYF.

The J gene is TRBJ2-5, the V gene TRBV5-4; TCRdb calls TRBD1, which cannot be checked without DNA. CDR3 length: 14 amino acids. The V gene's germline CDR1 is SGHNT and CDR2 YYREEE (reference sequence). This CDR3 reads CASSFRVGKETQYF.

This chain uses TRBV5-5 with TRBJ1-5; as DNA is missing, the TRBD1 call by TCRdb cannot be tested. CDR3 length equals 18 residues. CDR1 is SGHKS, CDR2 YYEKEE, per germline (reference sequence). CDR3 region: CASSLRDTDPFSNQPQHF.

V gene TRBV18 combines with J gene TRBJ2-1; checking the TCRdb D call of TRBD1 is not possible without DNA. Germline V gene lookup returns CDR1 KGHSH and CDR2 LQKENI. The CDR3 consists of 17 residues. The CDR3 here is CASSPPIPTDLYNEQFF. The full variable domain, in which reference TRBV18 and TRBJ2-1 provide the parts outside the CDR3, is NAGVMQNPRHLVRRRGQEARLRCSPMKGHSHVYWYRQLPEEGLKFMVYLQKENIIDESGMPKERFSAEFPKEGPSILRIQQVVRGDSAAYFCASSPPIPTDLYNEQFFGPGTRLTVL.

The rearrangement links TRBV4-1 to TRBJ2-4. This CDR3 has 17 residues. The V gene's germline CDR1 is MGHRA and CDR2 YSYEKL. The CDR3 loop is CASSQRSDGVAKNIQYF.

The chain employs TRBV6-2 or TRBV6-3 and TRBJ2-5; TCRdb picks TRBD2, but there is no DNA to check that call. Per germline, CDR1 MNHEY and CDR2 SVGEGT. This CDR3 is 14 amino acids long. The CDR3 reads CASSRTSGEETQYF.

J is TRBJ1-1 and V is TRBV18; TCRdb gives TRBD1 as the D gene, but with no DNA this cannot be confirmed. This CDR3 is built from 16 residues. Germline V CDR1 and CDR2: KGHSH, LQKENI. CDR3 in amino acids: CASSPNRIGANTEAFF.

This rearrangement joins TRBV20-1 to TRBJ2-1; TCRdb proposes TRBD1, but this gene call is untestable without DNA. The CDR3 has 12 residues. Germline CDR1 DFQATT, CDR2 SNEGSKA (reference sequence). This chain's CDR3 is CSAAGVYNEQFF.

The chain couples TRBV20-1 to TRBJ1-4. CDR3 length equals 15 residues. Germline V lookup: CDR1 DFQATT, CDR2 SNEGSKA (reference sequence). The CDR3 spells CSASTAILANEKLFF.

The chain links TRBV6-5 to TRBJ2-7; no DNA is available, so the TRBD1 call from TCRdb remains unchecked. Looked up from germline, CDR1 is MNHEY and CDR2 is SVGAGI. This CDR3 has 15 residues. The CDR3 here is CASSYLTEWGREQYF.

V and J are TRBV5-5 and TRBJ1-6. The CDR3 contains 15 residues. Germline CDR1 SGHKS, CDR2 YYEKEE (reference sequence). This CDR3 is CASSWDGSYNSPLHF.

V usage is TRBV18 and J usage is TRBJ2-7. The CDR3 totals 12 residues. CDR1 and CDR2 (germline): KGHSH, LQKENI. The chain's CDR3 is CASSQQGNEQYF.

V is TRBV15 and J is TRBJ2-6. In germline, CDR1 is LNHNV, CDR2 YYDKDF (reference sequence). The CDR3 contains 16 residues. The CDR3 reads CATSTAGVSGANVLTF.

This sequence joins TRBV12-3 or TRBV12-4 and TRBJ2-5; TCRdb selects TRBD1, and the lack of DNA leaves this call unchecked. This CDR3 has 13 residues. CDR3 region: CASNPTVLGTQYF.

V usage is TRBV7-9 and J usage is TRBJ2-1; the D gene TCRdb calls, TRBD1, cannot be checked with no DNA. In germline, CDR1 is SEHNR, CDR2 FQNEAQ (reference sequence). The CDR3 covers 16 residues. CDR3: CASSLWGGAGGNEQFF.

CDR3: CASIPRPGTGGAWTEAFF. This chain links TRBV6-5 with TRBJ1-1; with no DNA, the TCRdb D assignment of TRBD1 cannot be verified. Germline V gene sequence: CDR1 MNHEY, CDR2 SVGAGI. The CDR3 loop spans 18 amino acids.

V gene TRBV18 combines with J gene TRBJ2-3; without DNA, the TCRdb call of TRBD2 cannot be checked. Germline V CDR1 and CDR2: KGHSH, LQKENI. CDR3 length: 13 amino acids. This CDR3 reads CASSGLLLDTQYF.

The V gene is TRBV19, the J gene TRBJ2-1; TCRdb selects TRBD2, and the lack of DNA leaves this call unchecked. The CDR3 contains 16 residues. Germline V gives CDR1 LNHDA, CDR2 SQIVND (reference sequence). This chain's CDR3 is CASSPTWTSGYNEQFF. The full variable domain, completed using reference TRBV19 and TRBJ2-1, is DGGITQSPKYLFRKEGQNVTLSCEQNLNHDAMYWYRQDPGQGLRLIYYSQIVNDFQKGDIAEGYSVSREKKESFPLTVTSAQKNPTAFYLCASSPTWTSGYNEQFFGPGTRLTVL.

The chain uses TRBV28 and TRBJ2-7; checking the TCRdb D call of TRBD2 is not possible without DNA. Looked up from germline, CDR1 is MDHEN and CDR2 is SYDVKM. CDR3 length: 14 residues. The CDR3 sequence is CASQGEGASYEQYF.